This TCR beta chain was observed in a study of shared clonotypes between healthy human individuals. Study findings and constraints: Sharing of clonotypes among donors was expected to vary with sequencing depth.

Comment on this clone: The antigen is unknown. Other DNA variants within this sample encode the same CDR3.

CD45RO-negative, CCR7-selected cells formed the naive CD8 fraction, which excluded terminally differentiated effector memory CD45RA+ cells. Trimming cost V 2 bases and J 1 base, with 6 bases left between them. The CDR3 has 13 amino acids. Germline lookup yields CDR1 MNHEY and CDR2 SVGAGI. Libraries were prepared by immunoSEQ multiplex PCR; TCRdb keeps only in-frame clonotypes and omits some of them. This sample has about 2 million clones, with about 95% found just once. The chain combines TRBV6-5 with TRBJ2-7; the D is unclear. The sequence came from a man between 18 and 35 years old in good health. The specimen sequenced was naive CD8+ T cells sorted from blood. CDR3 protein: CASSYATSYEQYF. CDR3 nucleotide sequence: TGTGCCAGCAGTTACGCGACTTCCTACGAGCAGTACTTC.